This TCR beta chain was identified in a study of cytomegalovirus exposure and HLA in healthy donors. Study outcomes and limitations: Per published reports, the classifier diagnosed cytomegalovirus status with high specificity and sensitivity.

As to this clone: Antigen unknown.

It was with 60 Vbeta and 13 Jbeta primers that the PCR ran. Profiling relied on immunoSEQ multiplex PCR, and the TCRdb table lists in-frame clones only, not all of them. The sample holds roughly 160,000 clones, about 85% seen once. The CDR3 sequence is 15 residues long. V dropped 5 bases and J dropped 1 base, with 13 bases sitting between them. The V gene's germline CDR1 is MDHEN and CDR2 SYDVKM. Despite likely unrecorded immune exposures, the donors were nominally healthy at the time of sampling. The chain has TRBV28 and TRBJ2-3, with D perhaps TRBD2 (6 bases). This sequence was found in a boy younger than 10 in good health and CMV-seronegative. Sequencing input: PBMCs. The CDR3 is CASSTPGLRTDTQYF. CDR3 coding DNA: TGTGCCAGCAGTACTCCGGGACTCCGCACAGATACGCAGTATTTT.